This TCR beta chain was observed in a study of beta chain features in type 1 diabetes. Overall study: Patients looked much like healthy donors when it came to age, gender and cell yields. Study findings and constraints: Significant though moderate, a shortening of TCRB CDR3s appeared in all four CD4+ subsets of Type 1 diabetes patients.

Once sorted, every population was more than 98% pure. Of the isolated RNA, all was reverse transcribed, and so the sequenced material was expressed TCRB transcripts. Roughly 3.6 million reads per sample were averaged for naive, central memory and regulatory samples. Generated by immunoSEQ multiplex PCR, the TCRdb table keeps only in-frame clones and is missing some. The table records some 700,000 clones, around 15% of them present only once. Germline trimming cut 7 bases from V and 6 bases from J; bases unmatched to any gene: 13. The CDR3 covers 15 residues. Germline assignment: CDR1 LNHDA and CDR2 SQIVND (reference sequence). In the case of this clone: Its cognate antigen is unknown.

Sequences were obtained from naive CD4+ T cells from blood. This clonotype originated in a man younger than 35 with type 1 diabetes. The chain carries TRBV19 and TRBJ2-3, with 7 bases that match TRBD2. The CDR3 DNA sequence: TGTGCCAGTAAAGCAGGTGACGCCGGGAGGGATACGCAGTATTTT. Encoded protein: CASKAGDAGRDTQYF.